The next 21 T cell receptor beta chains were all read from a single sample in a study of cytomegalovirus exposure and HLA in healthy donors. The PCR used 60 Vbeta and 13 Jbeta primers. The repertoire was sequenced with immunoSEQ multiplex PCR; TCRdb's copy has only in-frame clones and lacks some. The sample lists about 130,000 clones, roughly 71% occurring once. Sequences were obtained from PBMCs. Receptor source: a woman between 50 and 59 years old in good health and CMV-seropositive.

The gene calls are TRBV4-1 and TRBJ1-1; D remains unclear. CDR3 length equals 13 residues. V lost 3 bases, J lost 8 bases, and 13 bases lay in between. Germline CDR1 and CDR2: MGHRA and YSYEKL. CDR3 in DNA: TGCGCCAGCAGCCAGTCTTACAGACCAGAAGCTTTCTTT. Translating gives CASSQSYRPEAFF.

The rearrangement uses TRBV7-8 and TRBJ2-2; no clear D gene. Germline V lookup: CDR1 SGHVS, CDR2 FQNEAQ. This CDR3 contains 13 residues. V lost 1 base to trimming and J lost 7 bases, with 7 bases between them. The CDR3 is CASSLEELGELFF. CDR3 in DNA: TGTGCCAGCAGCTTAGAGGAGCTCGGGGAGCTGTTTTTT. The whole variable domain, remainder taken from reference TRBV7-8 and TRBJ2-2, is GAGVSQSPRYKVAKRGQDVALRCDPISGHVSLFWYQQALGQGPEFLTYFQNEAQLDKSGLPSDRFFAERPEGSVSTLKIQRTQQEDSAVYLCASSLEELGELFFGEGSRLTVL.

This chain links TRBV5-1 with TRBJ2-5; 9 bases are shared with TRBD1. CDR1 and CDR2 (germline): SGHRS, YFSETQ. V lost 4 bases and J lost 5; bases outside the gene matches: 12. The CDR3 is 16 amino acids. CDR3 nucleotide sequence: TGCGCCAGCAGCCGGACAGGGGCGCAGGCTAAGGAGACCCAGTACTTC. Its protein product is CASSRTGAQAKETQYF.

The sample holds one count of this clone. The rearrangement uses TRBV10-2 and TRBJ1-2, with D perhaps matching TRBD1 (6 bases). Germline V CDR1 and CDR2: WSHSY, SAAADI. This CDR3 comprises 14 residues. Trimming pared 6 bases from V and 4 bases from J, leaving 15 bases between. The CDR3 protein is CASRLGGGSYGYTF. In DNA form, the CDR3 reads TGCGCCAGCAGGCTAGGGGGTGGATCCTATGGCTACACCTTC.

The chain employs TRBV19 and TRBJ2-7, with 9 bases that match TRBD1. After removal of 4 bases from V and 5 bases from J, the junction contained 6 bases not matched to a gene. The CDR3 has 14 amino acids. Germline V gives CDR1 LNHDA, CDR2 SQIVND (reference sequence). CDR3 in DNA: TGTGCCAGTAGTAGCATCGGGACAGGGAACGAGCAGTACTTC. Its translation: CASSSIGTGNEQYF. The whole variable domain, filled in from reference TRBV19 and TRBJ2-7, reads DGGITQSPKYLFRKEGQNVTLSCEQNLNHDAMYWYRQDPGQGLRLIYYSQIVNDFQKGDIAEGYSVSREKKESFPLTVTSAQKNPTAFYLCASSSIGTGNEQYFGPGTRLTVT.

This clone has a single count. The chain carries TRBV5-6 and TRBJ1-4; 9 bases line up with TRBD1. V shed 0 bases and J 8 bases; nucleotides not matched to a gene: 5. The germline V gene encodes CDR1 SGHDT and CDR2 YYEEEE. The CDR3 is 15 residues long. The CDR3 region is CASSLGGTGYEKLFF. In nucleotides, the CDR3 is TGTGCCAGCAGCTTGGGAGGGACAGGGTACGAAAAACTGTTTTTT.

CDR3 coding DNA: TGTGCCAGCAGCTTAGGAACAATCCTTTCACCCCTCCACTTT. It specifies CASSLGTILSPLHF. The chain couples TRBV11-3 to TRBJ1-6, with D uncertain. Trimming pared 1 base from V and 9 bases from J, leaving 10 bases between. Germline CDR1 and CDR2: SGHNT and YENEEA. The CDR3 sequence is 14 residues long.

In nucleotides, the CDR3 is TGTGCCTGGAGTATAGGGGGACAGGGAGGCGAAAAACTGTTTTTT. The encoded protein is CAWSIGGQGGEKLFF. This chain joins TRBV30 and TRBJ1-4, with 9 bases that match TRBD1. V was pared by 2 bases and J by 8 bases, with 9 bases of the junction left unmatched. Per germline, CDR1 GTSNPN and CDR2 SVGIG (reference sequence). This CDR3 contains 15 residues.

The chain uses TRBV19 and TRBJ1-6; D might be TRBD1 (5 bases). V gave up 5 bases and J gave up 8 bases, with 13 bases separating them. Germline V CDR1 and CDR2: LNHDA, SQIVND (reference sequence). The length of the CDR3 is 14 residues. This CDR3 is CASSLGRVDSPLHF. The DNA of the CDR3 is TGTGCCAGTAGTCTCGGCAGGGTGGATTCACCCCTCCACTTT.

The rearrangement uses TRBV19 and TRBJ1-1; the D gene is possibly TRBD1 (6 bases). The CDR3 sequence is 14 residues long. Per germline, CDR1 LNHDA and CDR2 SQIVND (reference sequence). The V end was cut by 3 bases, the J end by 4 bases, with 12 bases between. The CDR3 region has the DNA TGTGCCAGTAGTATTCCGGGACACGGCACTGAAGCTTTCTTT. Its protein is CASSIPGHGTEAFF. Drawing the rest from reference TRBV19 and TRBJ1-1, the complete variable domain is DGGITQSPKYLFRKEGQNVTLSCEQNLNHDAMYWYRQDPGQGLRLIYYSQIVNDFQKGDIAEGYSVSREKKESFPLTVTSAQKNPTAFYLCASSIPGHGTEAFFGQGTRLTVV.

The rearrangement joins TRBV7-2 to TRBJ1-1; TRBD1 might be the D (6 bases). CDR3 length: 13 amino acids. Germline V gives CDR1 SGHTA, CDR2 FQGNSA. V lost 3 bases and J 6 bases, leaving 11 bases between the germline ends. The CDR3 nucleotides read TGTGCCAGCAGCTTTAGTAGGACAGCTGAAGCTTTCTTT. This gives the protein CASSFSRTAEAFF.

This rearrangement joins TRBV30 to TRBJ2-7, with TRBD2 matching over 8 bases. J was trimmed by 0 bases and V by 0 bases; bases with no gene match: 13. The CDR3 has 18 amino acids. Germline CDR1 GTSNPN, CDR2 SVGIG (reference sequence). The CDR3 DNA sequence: TGTGCCTGGAGTGTCCGCACGTTAGCGGGGAAACGCTCCTACGAGCAGTACTTC. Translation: CAWSVRTLAGKRSYEQYF.

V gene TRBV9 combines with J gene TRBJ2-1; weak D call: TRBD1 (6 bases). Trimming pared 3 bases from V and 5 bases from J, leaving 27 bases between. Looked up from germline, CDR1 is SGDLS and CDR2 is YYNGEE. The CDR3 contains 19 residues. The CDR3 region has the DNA TGTGCCAGCAGCGAGACGTACGAACAGGGCCCACACCTTCACAATGAGCAGTTCTTC. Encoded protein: CASSETYEQGPHLHNEQFF.

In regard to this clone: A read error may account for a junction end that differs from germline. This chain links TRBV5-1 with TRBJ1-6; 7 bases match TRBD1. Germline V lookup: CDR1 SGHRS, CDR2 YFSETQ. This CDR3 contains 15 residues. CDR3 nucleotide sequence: TGCGCCAGCAGCTCCGGGACAGTGAATAATCCACCCCTCCACTTT. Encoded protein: CASSSGTVNNPPLHF.

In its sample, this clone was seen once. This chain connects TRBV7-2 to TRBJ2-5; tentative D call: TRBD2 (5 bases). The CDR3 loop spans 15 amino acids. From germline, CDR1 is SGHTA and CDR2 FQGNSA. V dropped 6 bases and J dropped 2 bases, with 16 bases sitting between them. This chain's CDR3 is CASSAGNANQETQYF. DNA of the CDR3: TGTGCCAGCAGTGCCGGGAACGCTAATCAAGAGACCCAGTACTTC.

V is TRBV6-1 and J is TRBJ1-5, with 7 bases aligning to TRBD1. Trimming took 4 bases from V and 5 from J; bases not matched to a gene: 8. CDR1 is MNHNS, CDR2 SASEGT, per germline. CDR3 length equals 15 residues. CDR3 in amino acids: CASSVSQGDYQPQHF. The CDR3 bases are TGTGCCAGCAGTGTCAGCCAGGGGGACTATCAGCCCCAGCATTTT.

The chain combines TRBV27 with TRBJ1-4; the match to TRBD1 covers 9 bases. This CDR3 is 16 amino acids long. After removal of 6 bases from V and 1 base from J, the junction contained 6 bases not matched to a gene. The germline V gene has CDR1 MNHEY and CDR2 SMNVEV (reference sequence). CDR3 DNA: TGTGCCAGCAGACAACAGGGGGCACTAACTAATGAAAAACTGTTTTTT. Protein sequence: CASRQQGALTNEKLFF.

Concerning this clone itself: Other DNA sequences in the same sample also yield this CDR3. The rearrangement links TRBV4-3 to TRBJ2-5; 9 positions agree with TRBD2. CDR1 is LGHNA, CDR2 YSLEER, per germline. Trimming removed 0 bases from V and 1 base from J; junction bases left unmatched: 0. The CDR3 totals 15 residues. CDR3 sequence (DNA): TGCGCCAGCAGCCAAGAGCGGGGGGGCCAAGAGACCCAGTACTTC. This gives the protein CASSQERGGQETQYF.

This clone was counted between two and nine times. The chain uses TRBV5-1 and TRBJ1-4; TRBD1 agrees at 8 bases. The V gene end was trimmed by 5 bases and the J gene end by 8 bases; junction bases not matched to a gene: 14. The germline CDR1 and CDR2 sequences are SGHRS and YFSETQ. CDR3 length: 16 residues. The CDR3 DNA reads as TGCGCCAGCAGAGGCTCGGTGTCAGGGGGCGGCGAAAAACTGTTTTTT. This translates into CASRGSVSGGGEKLFF.

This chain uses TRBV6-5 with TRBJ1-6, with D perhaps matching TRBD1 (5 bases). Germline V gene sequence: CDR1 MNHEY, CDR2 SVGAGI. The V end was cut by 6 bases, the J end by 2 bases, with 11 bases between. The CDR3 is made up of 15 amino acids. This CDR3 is CASSLGVTYNSPLHF. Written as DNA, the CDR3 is TGTGCCAGCAGCTTAGGGGTGACCTATAATTCACCCCTCCACTTT.

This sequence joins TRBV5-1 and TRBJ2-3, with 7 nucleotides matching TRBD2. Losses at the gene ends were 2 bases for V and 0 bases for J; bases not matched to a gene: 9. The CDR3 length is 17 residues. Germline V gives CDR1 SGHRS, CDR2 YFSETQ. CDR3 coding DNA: TGCGCCAGCAGCTTACCCAGGGCGGGGGTTAGCACAGATACGCAGTATTTT. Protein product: CASSLPRAGVSTDTQYF.